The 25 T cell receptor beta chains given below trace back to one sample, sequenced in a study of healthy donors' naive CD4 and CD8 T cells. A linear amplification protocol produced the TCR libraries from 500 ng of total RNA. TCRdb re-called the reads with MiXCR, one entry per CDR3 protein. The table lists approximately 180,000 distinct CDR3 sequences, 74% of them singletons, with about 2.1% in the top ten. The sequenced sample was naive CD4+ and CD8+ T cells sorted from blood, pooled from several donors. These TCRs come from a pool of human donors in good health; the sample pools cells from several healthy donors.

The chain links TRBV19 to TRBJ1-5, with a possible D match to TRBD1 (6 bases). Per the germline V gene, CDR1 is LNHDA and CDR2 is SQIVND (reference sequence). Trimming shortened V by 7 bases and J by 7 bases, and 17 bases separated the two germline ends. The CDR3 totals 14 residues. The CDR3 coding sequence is TGTGCCAGTAAGACGTTGGGGACAAGCCAGCCCCAGCATTTT. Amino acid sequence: CASKTLGTSQPQHF.

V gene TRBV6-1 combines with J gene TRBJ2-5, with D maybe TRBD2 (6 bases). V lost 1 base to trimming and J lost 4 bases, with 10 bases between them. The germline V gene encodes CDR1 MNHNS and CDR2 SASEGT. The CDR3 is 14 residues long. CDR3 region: CASSEVQGGETQYF. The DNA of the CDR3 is TGTGCCAGCAGTGAAGTGCAGGGAGGAGAGACCCAGTACTTC.

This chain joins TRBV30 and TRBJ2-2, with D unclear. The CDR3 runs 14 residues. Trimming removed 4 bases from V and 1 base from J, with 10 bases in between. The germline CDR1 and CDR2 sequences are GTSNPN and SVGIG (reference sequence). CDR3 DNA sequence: TGTGCCTGGAAACGGACCGAGAACACCGGGGAGCTGTTTTTT. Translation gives CAWKRTENTGELFF.

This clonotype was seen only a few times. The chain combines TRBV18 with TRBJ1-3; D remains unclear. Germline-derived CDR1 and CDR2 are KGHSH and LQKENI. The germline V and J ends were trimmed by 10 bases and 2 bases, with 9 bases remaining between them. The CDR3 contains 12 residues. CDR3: CATQEAGNTIYF. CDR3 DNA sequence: TGTGCCACCCAGGAAGCTGGAAACACCATATATTTT. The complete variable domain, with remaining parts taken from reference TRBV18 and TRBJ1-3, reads NAGVMQNPRHLVRRRGQEARLRCSPMKGHSHVYWYRQLPEEGLKFMVYLQKENIIDESGMPKERFSAEFPKEGPSILRIQQVVRGDSAAYFCATQEAGNTIYFGEGSWLTVV.

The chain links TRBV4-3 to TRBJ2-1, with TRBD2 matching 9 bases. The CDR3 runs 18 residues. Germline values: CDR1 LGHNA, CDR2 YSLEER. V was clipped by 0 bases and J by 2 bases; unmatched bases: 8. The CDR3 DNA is TGCGCCAGCAGCCAAGACACTAGCGGGTACCCACCCTACAATGAGCAGTTCTTC. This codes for CASSQDTSGYPPYNEQFF.

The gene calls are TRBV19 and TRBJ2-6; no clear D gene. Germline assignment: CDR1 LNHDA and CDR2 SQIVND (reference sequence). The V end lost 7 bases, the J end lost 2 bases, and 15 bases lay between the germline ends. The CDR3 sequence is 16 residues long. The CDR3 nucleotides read TGTGCCAGTATGTCGGATGACACGCCTGGGGCCAACGTCCTGACTTTC. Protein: CASMSDDTPGANVLTF.

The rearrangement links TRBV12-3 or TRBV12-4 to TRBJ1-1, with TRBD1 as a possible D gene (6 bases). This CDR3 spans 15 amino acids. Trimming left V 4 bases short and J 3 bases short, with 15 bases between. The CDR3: CASSSIGGWDTEAFF. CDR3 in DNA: TGTGCCAGCAGTTCAATAGGGGGTTGGGACACTGAAGCTTTCTTT.

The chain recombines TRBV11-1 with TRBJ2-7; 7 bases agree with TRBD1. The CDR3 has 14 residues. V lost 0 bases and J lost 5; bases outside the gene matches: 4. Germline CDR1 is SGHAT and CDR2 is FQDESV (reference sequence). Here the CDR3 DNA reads TGTGCCAGCAGCTTAGCAGGGGGCTTTAACGAGCAGTACTTC. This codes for CASSLAGGFNEQYF.

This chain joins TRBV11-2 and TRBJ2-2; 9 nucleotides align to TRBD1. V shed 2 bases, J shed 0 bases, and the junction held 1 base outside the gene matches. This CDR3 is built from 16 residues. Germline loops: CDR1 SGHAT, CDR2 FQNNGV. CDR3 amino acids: CASSLTGGANTGELFF. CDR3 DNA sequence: TGTGCCAGCAGCTTAACAGGGGGCGCGAACACCGGGGAGCTGTTTTTT. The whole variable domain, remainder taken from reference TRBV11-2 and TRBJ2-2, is EAGVAQSPRYKIIEKRQSVAFWCNPISGHATLYWYQQILGQGPKLLIQFQNNGVVDDSQLPKDRFSAERLKGVDSTLKIQPAKLEDSAVYLCASSLTGGANTGELFFGEGSRLTVL.

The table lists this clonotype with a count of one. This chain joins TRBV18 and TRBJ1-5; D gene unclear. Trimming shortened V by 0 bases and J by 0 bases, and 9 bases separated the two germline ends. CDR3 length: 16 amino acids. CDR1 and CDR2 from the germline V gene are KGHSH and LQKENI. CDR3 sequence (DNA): TGTGCCAGCTCACCACCGACCGATGATAGCAATCAGCCCCAGCATTTT. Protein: CASSPPTDDSNQPQHF.

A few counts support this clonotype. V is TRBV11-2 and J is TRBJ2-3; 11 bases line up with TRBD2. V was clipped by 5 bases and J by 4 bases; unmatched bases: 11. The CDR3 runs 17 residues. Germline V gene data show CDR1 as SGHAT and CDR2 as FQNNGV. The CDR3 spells CASSRPTSGARADTQYF. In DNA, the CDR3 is TGTGCCAGCAGCCGTCCGACTAGCGGGGCCAGAGCAGATACGCAGTATTTT.

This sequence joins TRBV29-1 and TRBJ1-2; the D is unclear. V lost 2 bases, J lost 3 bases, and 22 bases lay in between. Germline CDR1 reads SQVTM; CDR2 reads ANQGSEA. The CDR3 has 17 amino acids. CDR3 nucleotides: TGCAGCGTTGAAAAAGTCTTTCGGACTCCAGAGGACTATGGCTACACCTTC. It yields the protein CSVEKVFRTPEDYGYTF.

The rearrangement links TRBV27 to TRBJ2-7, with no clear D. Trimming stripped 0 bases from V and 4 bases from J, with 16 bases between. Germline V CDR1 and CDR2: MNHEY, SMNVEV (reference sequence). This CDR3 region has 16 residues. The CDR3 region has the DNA TGTGCCAGCAGTTTATCAGGGCAGCCTCCGGTTTACGAGCAGTACTTC. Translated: CASSLSGQPPVYEQYF.

The CDR3 spells CASSFTRDSYNEQFF. The CDR3 nucleotides are TGTGCCAGCAGTTTTACGAGGGACTCCTACAATGAGCAGTTCTTC. The chain couples TRBV27 to TRBJ2-1; possibly TRBD2 for D (5 bases). V was shortened by 3 bases and J by 0 bases, with 9 bases between the two germline ends. The CDR3 contains 15 residues. CDR1 and CDR2 from the germline V gene are MNHEY and SMNVEV (reference sequence).

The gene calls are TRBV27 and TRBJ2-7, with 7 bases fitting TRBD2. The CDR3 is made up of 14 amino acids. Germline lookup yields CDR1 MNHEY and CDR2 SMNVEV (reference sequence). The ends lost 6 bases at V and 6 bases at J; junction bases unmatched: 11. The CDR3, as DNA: TGTGCCAGCAGAAGGGTGGGACGGGAGGTCGAGCAGTACTTC. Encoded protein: CASRRVGREVEQYF.

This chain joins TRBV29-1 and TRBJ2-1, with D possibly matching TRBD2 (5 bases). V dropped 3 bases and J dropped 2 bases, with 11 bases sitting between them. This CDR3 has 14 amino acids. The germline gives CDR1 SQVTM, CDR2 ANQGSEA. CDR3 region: CSVESSGAYNEQFF. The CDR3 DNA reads TGCAGCGTTGAGTCGAGCGGAGCCTACAATGAGCAGTTCTTC.

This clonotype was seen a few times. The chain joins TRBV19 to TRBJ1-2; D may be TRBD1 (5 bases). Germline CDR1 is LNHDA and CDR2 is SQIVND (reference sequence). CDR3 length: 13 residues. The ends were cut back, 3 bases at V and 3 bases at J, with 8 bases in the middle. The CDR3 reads CASSIGADYGYTF. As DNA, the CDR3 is TGTGCCAGTAGTATCGGGGCCGACTATGGCTACACCTTC. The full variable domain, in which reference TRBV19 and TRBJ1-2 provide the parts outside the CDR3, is DGGITQSPKYLFRKEGQNVTLSCEQNLNHDAMYWYRQDPGQGLRLIYYSQIVNDFQKGDIAEGYSVSREKKESFPLTVTSAQKNPTAFYLCASSIGADYGYTFGSGTRLTVV.

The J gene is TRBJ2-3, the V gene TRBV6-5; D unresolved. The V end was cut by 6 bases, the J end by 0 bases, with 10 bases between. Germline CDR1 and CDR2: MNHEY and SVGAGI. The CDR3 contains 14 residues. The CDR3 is CASSETVSTDTQYF. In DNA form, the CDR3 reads TGTGCCAGCAGCGAGACGGTTAGCACAGATACGCAGTATTTT.

The CDR3 DNA sequence: TGCAGTGCTACGGGTGCATACAATGAGCAGTTCTTC. Protein: CSATGAYNEQFF. The chain recombines TRBV20-1 with TRBJ2-1; D is unresolved. V lost 4 bases to trimming and J lost 4 bases, with 8 bases between them. Germline V CDR1 and CDR2: DFQATT, SNEGSKA (reference sequence). The CDR3 totals 12 residues.

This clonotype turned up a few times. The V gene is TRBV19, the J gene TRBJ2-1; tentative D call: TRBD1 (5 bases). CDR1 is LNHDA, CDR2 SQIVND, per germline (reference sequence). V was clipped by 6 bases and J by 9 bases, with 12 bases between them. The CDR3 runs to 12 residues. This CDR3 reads CASRGLTVEQFF. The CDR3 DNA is TGTGCCAGTAGGGGGCTAACGGTTGAGCAGTTCTTC.

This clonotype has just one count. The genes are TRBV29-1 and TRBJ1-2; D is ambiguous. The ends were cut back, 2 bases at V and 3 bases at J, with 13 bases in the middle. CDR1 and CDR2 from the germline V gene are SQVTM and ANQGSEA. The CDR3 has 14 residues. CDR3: CSVETRRGHYGYTF. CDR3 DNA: TGCAGCGTTGAAACTCGGAGAGGACACTATGGCTACACCTTC.

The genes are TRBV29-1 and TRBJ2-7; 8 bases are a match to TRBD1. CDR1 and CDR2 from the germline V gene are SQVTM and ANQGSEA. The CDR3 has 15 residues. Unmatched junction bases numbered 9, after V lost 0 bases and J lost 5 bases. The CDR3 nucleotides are TGCAGCGTTGAAGATCGGACAGGGCGCATACACGAGCAGTACTTC. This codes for CSVEDRTGRIHEQYF.

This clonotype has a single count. Here the CDR3 DNA reads TGTGCCATCAGTGAAGACCCATATGGCTACACCTTC. This gives the protein CAISEDPYGYTF. The chain joins TRBV10-3 to TRBJ1-2; D unresolved. Deletions cut 3 bases from V and 5 bases from J, with 7 bases between. The CDR3 has 12 residues. Germline CDR1 and CDR2: ENHRY and SYGVKD.

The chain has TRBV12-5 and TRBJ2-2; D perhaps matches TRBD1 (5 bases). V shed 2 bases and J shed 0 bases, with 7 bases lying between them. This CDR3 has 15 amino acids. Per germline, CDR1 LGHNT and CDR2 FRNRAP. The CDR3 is CASGLQGSNTGELFF. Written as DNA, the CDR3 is TGTGCTAGTGGTTTGCAGGGCTCGAACACCGGGGAGCTGTTTTTT.

The CDR3 region is CSVTRDGFNEKLFF. Written as DNA, the CDR3 is TGCAGCGTTACCCGGGACGGTTTTAATGAAAAACTGTTTTTT. This chain links TRBV29-1 with TRBJ1-4; a weak D match, TRBD1 (5 bases). V was clipped by 5 bases and J by 4 bases, with 14 bases between them. The germline CDR1 and CDR2 sequences are SQVTM and ANQGSEA. This CDR3 contains 14 residues.